The 5 T cell receptor beta chains given below trace back to one sample, sequenced in a study of OX40 agonist ivuxolimab in advanced cancers. The protocol used for the library was the immunoSEQ multiplex PCR assay. This immuneACCESS table, as held by TCRdb, lists in-frame sequences with V and J called but not all clones. Of the missing ones, under half trace to an unresolved V gene in checked studies; the others have no known cause. Across this sample there are around 69,000 clones, with 80% to 90% seen only once. Over 3% of the sample is held by the ten biggest clonotypes. The sample consisted of CD4+ or CD8+ T cells sorted from blood, taken in a trial of the OX40 agonist ivuxolimab. These TCRs come from an adult with an advanced solid tumor such as melanoma, head and neck, liver or kidney cancer.

The chain carries TRBV5-5 and TRBJ2-7, with 9 bases lining up with TRBD1. Germline lookup yields CDR1 SGHKS and CDR2 YYEKEE (reference sequence). The CDR3 consists of 15 residues. J lost 6 bases, V lost 4 bases, and 11 bases had no gene match. The CDR3 region has the DNA TGTGCCAGCAGCATCGACCGGGACAGGGTCTCCGAGCAGTACTTC. It specifies CASSIDRDRVSEQYF.

J is TRBJ2-5 and V is TRBV5-5; 8 nucleotides agree with TRBD1. The CDR3 sequence is 15 residues long. V lost 4 bases to trimming and J lost 2 bases; unmatched junction nucleotides: 7. The germline V gene has CDR1 SGHKS and CDR2 YYEKEE (reference sequence). CDR3 sequence: CASSRATGAQETQYF. The CDR3 nucleotides are TGTGCCAGCAGCCGCGCGACAGGGGCTCAAGAGACCCAGTACTTC.

The chain combines TRBV27 with TRBJ1-5; no reliable D call. The V end lost 1 base, the J end lost 6 bases, and 13 bases lay between the germline ends. Germline V gene data show CDR1 as MNHEY and CDR2 as SMNVEV (reference sequence). This CDR3 comprises 15 residues. The CDR3 loop is CASSLFGREGQPQHF. Written as DNA, the CDR3 is TGTGCCAGCAGTTTATTTGGCCGAGAAGGTCAGCCCCAGCATTTT.

This chain uses TRBV6-1 with TRBJ2-7, with D possibly matching TRBD2 (6 bases). The CDR3 runs to 12 residues. V lost 6 bases and J lost 3, with 9 bases in between. Germline V gene data show CDR1 as MNHNS and CDR2 as SASEGT. The DNA for the CDR3 is TGTGCCAGCAGCCCGACTAGCTACGAGCAGTACTTC. It translates to CASSPTSYEQYF.

The chain links TRBV30 to TRBJ1-2; tentative D call: TRBD1 (6 bases). Germline loops: CDR1 GTSNPN, CDR2 SVGIG (reference sequence). This CDR3 is 13 amino acids long. V was pared by 6 bases and J by 1 base, with 12 bases between. CDR3 region: CACPDRINYGYTF. The DNA of the CDR3 is TGTGCCTGCCCGGACAGAATTAACTATGGCTACACCTTC. Looking up the rest from reference TRBV30 and TRBJ1-2 gives the full variable domain: SQTIHQWPATLVQPVGSPLSLECTVEGTSNPNLYWYRQAAGRGLQLLFYSVGIGQISSEVPQNLSASRPQDRQFILSSKKLLLSDSGFYLCACPDRINYGYTFGSGTRLTVV.